This entry lists 20 T cell receptor beta chains sequenced from one sample in a study of blood T cell repertoires in COVID-19. Using immunoSEQ multiplex PCR, the repertoire was profiled, and TCRdb retains in-frame clones only, with some absent. This table holds about 260,000 clones, about 88% found once. The source material was PBMCs or T cells enriched from blood (not recorded which). These receptors were taken from a woman aged 45-65 years who had recovered from COVID-19.

The chain links TRBV18 to TRBJ2-7, with no clear D. Per germline, CDR1 KGHSH and CDR2 LQKENI. The CDR3 sequence is 14 residues long. V was cut by 3 bases and J by 3 bases, with 12 bases left in between. The CDR3 DNA follows: TGTGCCAGCTCACCGAAGGAGATAAGCTACGAGCAGTACTTC. Protein sequence: CASSPKEISYEQYF.

This clone occurred once. The chain employs TRBV7-2 and TRBJ1-1, with a weak D call TRBD1 (6 bases). V shed 5 bases and J shed 11 bases, with 18 bases lying between them. The CDR3 sequence is 13 residues long. The germline V gene encodes CDR1 SGHTA and CDR2 FQGNSA. CDR3 region: CASSKRRGQGAFF. CDR3 coding DNA: TGTGCCAGCAGCAAACGCAGGGGTCAGGGGGCTTTCTTT.

The chain joins TRBV7-6 to TRBJ1-2; D uncertain. Trimming stripped 0 bases from V and 5 bases from J, with 7 bases between. CDR3 length equals 13 residues. Germline V gene data show CDR1 as SGHVS and CDR2 as FNYEAQ. The CDR3 region has the DNA TGTGCCAGCAGCTTAGCGGAGGGATATGGCTACACCTTC. Its protein is CASSLAEGYGYTF.

The chain has TRBV28 and TRBJ1-4; 7 bases are shared with TRBD1. The V segment lost 6 bases and the J segment 4 bases; nucleotides outside the gene matches: 8. The CDR3 consists of 15 residues. CDR1 is MDHEN, CDR2 SYDVKM, per germline. This chain's CDR3 is CASSSTGTDNEKLFF. CDR3 sequence (DNA): TGTGCCAGCAGCTCAACCGGGACAGATAATGAAAAACTGTTTTTT.

CDR3 coding DNA: TGTGCCAGTAGAAGACAGGGGACTAACTATGGCTACACCTTC. Translating it yields CASRRQGTNYGYTF. This chain links TRBV19 with TRBJ1-2, with 8 bases lining up with TRBD1. The CDR3 has 14 amino acids. With 6 bases clipped from V and 0 bases from J, the junction kept 3 bases outside the gene matches. In germline, CDR1 is LNHDA, CDR2 SQIVND (reference sequence).

The chain joins TRBV18 to TRBJ1-1; 12 positions agree with TRBD1. Germline V lookup: CDR1 KGHSH, CDR2 LQKENI. This CDR3 region has 17 residues. Trimming at V came to 1 base and at J to 4 bases, leaving 7 bases not matched to a gene. The CDR3 protein is CASSPLGTGGLGTEAFF. DNA for the CDR3: TGTGCCAGCTCACCACTTGGGACAGGGGGCCTGGGCACTGAAGCTTTCTTT.

The genes are TRBV6-1 and TRBJ1-6; D remains ambiguous. Deletions cut 3 bases from V and 5 bases from J, with 11 bases between. The CDR3 sequence is 15 residues long. CDR1 MNHNS and CDR2 SASEGT come from the germline V gene. The DNA of the CDR3 is TGTGCCAGCAGTGATTGGGCCTTGGATAATTCACCCCTCCACTTT. Translation gives CASSDWALDNSPLHF.

The chain employs TRBV18 and TRBJ1-5, with 9 nucleotides matching TRBD1. The CDR3 is made up of 16 amino acids. Germline values: CDR1 KGHSH, CDR2 LQKENI. Trimming cost V 2 bases and J 3 bases; bases outside gene matches: 5. The CDR3 bases are TGTGCCAGCTCACCAGGGACAGGGAGGCTCAATCAGCCCCAGCATTTT. It translates to CASSPGTGRLNQPQHF.

The DNA for the CDR3 is TGCGCCAGCAGAGGGACTAGCGGGAGGGCGAGAGCGAACACAGATACGCAGTATTTT. Translation: CASRGTSGRARANTDTQYF. This chain links TRBV5-1 with TRBJ2-3, with TRBD2 identical over 16 bases. This CDR3 comprises 19 residues. CDR1 is SGHRS, CDR2 YFSETQ, per germline. Germline trimming cut 5 bases from V and 2 bases from J; bases unmatched to any gene: 11.

This clone appeared a few times. The chain is built from TRBV29-1 and TRBJ2-7; 10 bases align to TRBD1. V was pared by 5 bases and J by 3 bases, with 7 bases of the junction left unmatched. The CDR3 extends over 14 amino acids. CDR1 is SQVTM, CDR2 ANQGSEA, per germline. The CDR3 spells CSVRQGAQVYEQYF. CDR3 DNA: TGCAGCGTTAGACAGGGGGCGCAAGTCTACGAGCAGTACTTC.

V gene TRBV9 combines with J gene TRBJ2-2; TRBD2 aligns across 10 bases. The V segment lost 2 bases and the J segment 5 bases; nucleotides outside the gene matches: 6. This CDR3 region has 16 residues. CDR1 SGDLS and CDR2 YYNGEE come from the germline V gene. The CDR3 DNA sequence: TGTGCCAGCAGCGTTCTCGGGACTAGCGATACCGGGGAGCTGTTTTTT. This translates into CASSVLGTSDTGELFF.

The chain couples TRBV2 to TRBJ2-2, with D hard to call. The CDR3 length is 12 residues. Trimming removed 6 bases from V and 3 bases from J, with 5 bases in between. CDR1 and CDR2 (germline): SNHLY, FYNNEI. CDR3 DNA: TGTGCCAGCAGATCGTACACCGGGGAGCTGTTTTTT. Protein: CASRSYTGELFF.

The chain is built from TRBV6-5 and TRBJ1-4; D is perhaps TRBD1 (6 bases). The germline gives CDR1 MNHEY, CDR2 SVGAGI. This CDR3 is built from 15 residues. Trimming removed 2 bases at V and 3 bases at J, with 10 bases between. The CDR3 here is CASSYDWTANEKLFF. In DNA form, the CDR3 reads TGTGCCAGCAGTTACGACTGGACAGCTAATGAAAAACTGTTTTTT.

V and J are TRBV18 and TRBJ1-1; TRBD1 is a possible D gene (5 bases). CDR3 length equals 14 residues. Germline loops: CDR1 KGHSH, CDR2 LQKENI. V was clipped by 6 bases and J by 6 bases, with 17 bases between them. The CDR3 region has the DNA TGTGCCAGCTCTCGCACCGGGCAGGGCGCTGAAGCTTTCTTT. The encoded protein is CASSRTGQGAEAFF. Drawing the rest from reference TRBV18 and TRBJ1-1, the complete variable domain is NAGVMQNPRHLVRRRGQEARLRCSPMKGHSHVYWYRQLPEEGLKFMVYLQKENIIDESGMPKERFSAEFPKEGPSILRIQQVVRGDSAAYFCASSRTGQGAEAFFGQGTRLTVV.

The rearrangement uses TRBV28 and TRBJ2-2; 11 nucleotides align to TRBD1. The CDR3 extends over 19 amino acids. CDR1 and CDR2 from the germline V gene are MDHEN and SYDVKM. J lost 1 base, V lost 5 bases, and 12 bases had no gene match. CDR3 region: CASSPYNPGTGGNTGELFF. Here the CDR3 DNA reads TGTGCCAGCAGTCCCTACAATCCCGGGACAGGGGGGAACACCGGGGAGCTGTTTTTT.

This chain uses TRBV28 with TRBJ2-7, with 8 bases lining up with TRBD1. Germline V gene lookup returns CDR1 MDHEN and CDR2 SYDVKM. The CDR3 has 15 amino acids. V lost 6 bases, J lost 1 base, and 8 bases stayed unmatched. The CDR3 region is CASRDRGRQSYEQYF. Written as DNA, the CDR3 is TGTGCCAGCAGAGACAGGGGCCGCCAATCCTACGAGCAGTACTTC.

The chain uses TRBV3-1 (or the pseudogene TRBV3-2) and TRBJ1-5; 12 bases match TRBD1. CDR3 length: 14 residues. J was trimmed by 6 bases and V by 3 bases; bases with no gene match: 0. Germline CDR1 is LGHDT and CDR2 is YNNKEL (reference sequence). CDR3 coding DNA: TGTGCCAGCAGCCAGGGACAGGGGGCTCAGCCCCAGCATTTT. Translating gives CASSQGQGAQPQHF.

The V and J genes are TRBV28 and TRBJ1-6, with no clear D. The CDR3 covers 14 residues. The germline CDR1 and CDR2 sequences are MDHEN and SYDVKM. Trimming left V 5 bases short and J 3 bases short, with 8 bases between. The CDR3 DNA sequence: TGTGCCAGCAGTAGCAGAGGCTATAATTCACCCCTCCACTTT. Translation gives CASSSRGYNSPLHF.

The rearrangement joins TRBV19 to TRBJ2-7; 10 nucleotides agree with TRBD1. Germline loops: CDR1 LNHDA, CDR2 SQIVND (reference sequence). This CDR3 region has 16 residues. V dropped 8 bases and J dropped 1; count of bases not matched to a gene: 11. CDR3 nucleotide sequence: TGTGCCAGTTCGGACAGGGGGAGCGCGTTTTCCTACGAGCAGTACTTC. This codes for CASSDRGSAFSYEQYF.

J is TRBJ2-2 and V is TRBV28, with 12 bases matching TRBD2. Germline assignment: CDR1 MDHEN and CDR2 SYDVKM. The CDR3 spans 15 residues. Trimming cost V 6 bases and J 7 bases; bases outside gene matches: 6. The CDR3 is CASRMSSGRGGELFF. Here the CDR3 DNA reads TGTGCCAGCAGGATGTCTAGCGGGAGGGGCGGGGAGCTGTTTTTT.